These 25 T cell receptor beta chains were all obtained from the same sample, sequenced in a study of siplizumab effects on memory and regulatory T cells. TCRdb's table, derived via immunoSEQ multiplex PCR, lists solely in-frame clones and lacks some. The sample consists of tens of thousands of clones, approximately 97% of them appearing once. Sequencing was done on a sample of naive CD8+ T cells sorted from blood. The source is a human donor in good health.

The chain couples TRBV6-5 to TRBJ2-7; D could derive from TRBD1 or TRBD2 (5 bases each). In germline, CDR1 is MNHEY, CDR2 SVGAGI. V shed 2 bases and J shed 5 bases, with 13 bases lying between them. The CDR3 spans 14 residues. The DNA for the CDR3 is TGTGCCAGCAGTTACAGGCCAGGGACCAACGAGCAGTACTTC. It codes for CASSYRPGTNEQYF.

The V call is TRBV19, the J call TRBJ2-1; D possibly corresponds to TRBD1 (6 bases). The CDR3 sequence is 15 residues long. Per germline, CDR1 LNHDA and CDR2 SQIVND (reference sequence). Trimming removed 3 bases from V and 6 bases from J, with 15 bases in between. The CDR3 loop is CASSIGRGLPNEQFF. The CDR3 DNA sequence: TGTGCCAGTAGTATCGGCAGGGGCCTTCCCAATGAGCAGTTCTTC.

The chain uses TRBV11-2 and TRBJ1-6, with 7 bases aligning to TRBD1. This CDR3 contains 15 residues. Germline CDR1 and CDR2: SGHAT and FQNNGV. Trimming cost V 5 bases and J 10 bases; bases outside gene matches: 11. The CDR3 protein is CASSPGQIKGSPLHF. CDR3 coding DNA: TGTGCCAGCAGCCCGGGACAGATAAAGGGGTCACCCCTCCACTTT.

The genes are TRBV9 and TRBJ2-1; D is perhaps TRBD1 or TRBD2 (7 bases each). This CDR3 has 14 residues. The germline V gene has CDR1 SGDLS and CDR2 YYNGEE. Trimming took off 6 bases at V and 6 bases at J, with 16 bases between the two ends. As DNA, the CDR3 is TGTGCCAGCATGGGAGGGGGCGCCCCCAATGAGCAGTTCTTC. As protein: CASMGGGAPNEQFF.

The gene calls are TRBV2 and TRBJ2-5; perhaps TRBD1 as D (5 bases). The CDR3 extends over 13 amino acids. V dropped 7 bases and J dropped 4 bases, with 13 bases sitting between them. Germline CDR1 is SNHLY and CDR2 is FYNNEI. The CDR3 coding sequence is TGTGCCAGCAAACCTTGGGGCCGAGAGACCCAGTACTTC. Translated: CASKPWGRETQYF.

This rearrangement joins TRBV5-1 to TRBJ2-3, with no clear D. The V end was cut by 0 bases, the J end by 6 bases, with 20 bases between. This CDR3 is 17 amino acids long. Germline V gene sequence: CDR1 SGHRS, CDR2 YFSETQ. The CDR3 nucleotides are TGCGCCAGCAGCTTGGGTGGTGGTTTGGCTCCCCTGGATACGCAGTATTTT. Its translation is CASSLGGGLAPLDTQYF.

V is TRBV7-2 and J is TRBJ1-3; the D is unclear. V shed 4 bases and J shed 0 bases, with 22 bases lying between them. The CDR3 runs 19 residues. Germline V gives CDR1 SGHTA, CDR2 FQGNSA. In DNA form, the CDR3 reads TGTGCCAGCAGCTCACCCAACCCAGAGGACGGGCACTCTGGAAACACCATATATTTT. Protein product: CASSSPNPEDGHSGNTIYF.

The V and J genes are TRBV10-3 and TRBJ2-5; TRBD2 matches 14 bases. This CDR3 has 15 amino acids. V lost 2 bases to trimming and J lost 4 bases; unmatched junction nucleotides: 0. Germline CDR1 and CDR2: ENHRY and SYGVKD. The CDR3 here is CAISEGTSGGETQYF. CDR3 bases: TGTGCCATCAGTGAGGGGACTAGCGGGGGAGAGACCCAGTACTTC.

This rearrangement joins TRBV7-8 to TRBJ2-5; possibly TRBD1 or TRBD2 for D (5 bases each). The CDR3 totals 14 residues. Germline lookup yields CDR1 SGHVS and CDR2 FQNEAQ. V was shortened by 1 base and J by 2 bases, with 8 bases between the two germline ends. CDR3 nucleotides: TGTGCCAGCAGCTTAGTCAGGGAGCAAGAGACCCAGTACTTC. This translates into CASSLVREQETQYF.

The J gene is TRBJ2-5, the V gene TRBV2, with 9 bases fitting TRBD2. The ends lost 6 bases at V and 2 bases at J; junction bases unmatched: 4. Germline CDR1 reads SNHLY; CDR2 reads FYNNEI. The CDR3 has 14 amino acids. As DNA, the CDR3 is TGTGCCAGCAGGGGCAGCGGGGGGCAAGAGACCCAGTACTTC. This sequence encodes CASRGSGGQETQYF. Combining the CDR3 with reference TRBV2 and TRBJ2-5 gives the whole variable domain EPEVTQTPSHQVTQMGQEVILRCVPISNHLYFYWYRQILGQKVEFLVSFYNNEISEKSEIFDDQFSVERPDGSNFTLKIRSTKLEDSAMYFCASRGSGGQETQYFGPGTRLLVL.

The J gene is TRBJ1-1, the V gene TRBV4-3, with no clear D. Germline assignment: CDR1 LGHNA and CDR2 YSLEER. Trimming stripped 0 bases from V and 4 bases from J, with 12 bases between. The CDR3 is made up of 15 amino acids. CDR3: CASSQDRGSGTEAFF. The CDR3 DNA sequence: TGCGCCAGCAGCCAAGATCGCGGGTCGGGCACTGAAGCTTTCTTT.

This rearrangement joins TRBV28 to TRBJ1-4, with D tentatively TRBD1 (6 bases). The germline V and J ends were trimmed by 6 bases and 2 bases, with 10 bases remaining between them. The CDR3 consists of 14 residues. Germline V gene data show CDR1 as MDHEN and CDR2 as SYDVKM. The CDR3 loop reads CASSTGQTNEKLFF. The DNA for the CDR3 is TGTGCCAGCAGCACCGGACAGACTAATGAAAAACTGTTTTTT.

The gene calls are TRBV27 and TRBJ1-2; weak D call: TRBD1 (6 bases). This CDR3 region has 15 residues. V lost 0 bases to trimming and J lost 5 bases, with 13 bases between them. Germline V CDR1 and CDR2: MNHEY, SMNVEV (reference sequence). The CDR3 region has the DNA TGTGCCAGCAGTTTATCTGTGACAGGCCCTTATGGCTACACCTTC. Protein product: CASSLSVTGPYGYTF.

The rearrangement joins TRBV9 to TRBJ1-1; D ambiguous. The CDR3 totals 13 residues. Looked up from germline, CDR1 is SGDLS and CDR2 is YYNGEE. Trimming took 2 bases from V and 2 from J, leaving 7 bases between them. The CDR3 loop is CASSVVFNTEAFF. For the CDR3, the DNA is TGTGCCAGCAGCGTTGTTTTTAACACTGAAGCTTTCTTT. Full variable domain (missing parts from reference TRBV9 and TRBJ1-1): DSGVTQTPKHLITATGQRVTLRCSPRSGDLSVYWYQQSLDQGLQFLIQYYNGEERAKGNILERFSAQQFPDLHSELNLSSLELGDSALYFCASSVVFNTEAFFGQGTRLTVV.

The chain's CDR3 is CASSYRAEQYF. In DNA, the CDR3 is TGTGCCAGCAGTTACAGGGCAGAGCAGTACTTC. This sequence joins TRBV6-5 and TRBJ2-7; no reliable D call. The CDR3 sequence is 11 residues long. V dropped 2 bases and J dropped 7 bases, with 6 bases sitting between them. Germline CDR1 is MNHEY and CDR2 is SVGAGI.

In DNA, the CDR3 is TGTGCCACCAACCGAGGTCCGGGGGGGGGATCTAATGAGCAGTTCTTC. Translated, it gives CATNRGPGGGSNEQFF. V and J are TRBV15 and TRBJ2-1, with 8 bases aligning to TRBD2. Trimming removed 7 bases from V and 7 bases from J; junction bases left unmatched: 15. The CDR3 is 16 amino acids. Looked up from germline, CDR1 is LNHNV and CDR2 is YYDKDF (reference sequence).

This chain uses TRBV7-3 with TRBJ2-1, with 9 bases aligning to TRBD2. CDR1 and CDR2 from the germline V gene are SGHTA and FQGTGA. The V and J ends lost 4 bases and 3 bases, in that order; junction bases with no gene match: 7. The CDR3 spans 16 residues. Written as DNA, the CDR3 is TGTGCCAGCAGCTCTGAGCGGGGGGCCCTCTACAATGAGCAGTTCTTC. Its translation is CASSSERGALYNEQFF.

The gene calls are TRBV7-2 and TRBJ1-4; no reliable D call. The CDR3 extends over 13 amino acids. Deletions cut 5 bases from V and 7 bases from J, with 11 bases between. Germline V gene sequence: CDR1 SGHTA, CDR2 FQGNSA. In DNA form, the CDR3 reads TGTGCCAGCAGCAGAGAGGTTGGTGAAAAACTGTTTTTT. The encoded protein is CASSREVGEKLFF.

The chain combines TRBV7-8 with TRBJ2-5; D might be TRBD1 or TRBD2, each matching 5 bases. The CDR3 loop spans 14 amino acids. The V gene's germline CDR1 is SGHVS and CDR2 FQNEAQ. V lost 3 bases and J 0 bases, leaving 8 bases between the germline ends. The CDR3 coding sequence is TGTGCCAGCAGCTTCGGGGCGGACCAAGAGACCCAGTACTTC. Residues: CASSFGADQETQYF.

The chain recombines TRBV19 with TRBJ2-1, with D tentatively TRBD2 (7 bases). This CDR3 spans 15 amino acids. The V end was cut by 6 bases, the J end by 4 bases, with 16 bases between. Germline assignment: CDR1 LNHDA and CDR2 SQIVND (reference sequence). DNA for the CDR3: TGTGCCAGTAGACTTGGGGCGGGGGCTTACAATGAGCAGTTCTTC. Translating gives CASRLGAGAYNEQFF.

The genes are TRBV29-1 and TRBJ2-5; maybe TRBD1 (5 bases). V was shortened by 2 bases and J by 4 bases, with 8 bases between the two germline ends. The length of the CDR3 is 12 residues. Germline V CDR1 and CDR2: SQVTM, ANQGSEA. In DNA form, the CDR3 reads TGCAGCGTTGAACAGGGTCGAGAGACCCAGTACTTC. Protein sequence: CSVEQGRETQYF.

This chain links TRBV4-2 with TRBJ1-2; 11 nucleotides match TRBD1. The germline CDR1 and CDR2 sequences are LGHNA and YNFKEQ. This CDR3 is 14 amino acids long. V lost 4 bases, J lost 7 bases, and 5 bases stayed unmatched. CDR3 nucleotides: TGTGCCAGCAGCCTATCCGGGACAGGGGGTGGCTACACCTTC. Its translation: CASSLSGTGGGYTF.

V gene TRBV27 combines with J gene TRBJ1-5; D perhaps matches TRBD1 (6 bases). This CDR3 spans 13 amino acids. CDR1 is MNHEY, CDR2 SMNVEV, per germline (reference sequence). The V and J ends lost 3 bases and 7 bases respectively, with 10 bases between them. The CDR3 DNA is TGTGCCAGCAGTTTGGGGGCTGGGCAGCCCCAGCATTTT. As protein: CASSLGAGQPQHF.

V and J are TRBV7-3 and TRBJ2-5, with D tentatively TRBD2 (5 bases). V was clipped by 1 base and J by 4 bases, with 7 bases between them. This CDR3 comprises 13 residues. Per the germline V gene, CDR1 is SGHTA and CDR2 is FQGTGA. CDR3 region: CASSLNGGETQYF. CDR3 in DNA: TGTGCCAGCAGCTTAAACGGAGGAGAGACCCAGTACTTC.

The chain employs TRBV2 and TRBJ2-7; 11 nucleotides line up with TRBD2. The V and J ends lost 7 bases and 4 bases, in that order; junction bases with no gene match: 9. This CDR3 contains 15 residues. Per the germline V gene, CDR1 is SNHLY and CDR2 is FYNNEI. The CDR3 is CASTEGTSGPYEQYF. The CDR3 bases are TGTGCCAGCACTGAGGGGACTAGCGGCCCATACGAGCAGTACTTC. The whole variable domain, remainder taken from reference TRBV2 and TRBJ2-7, is EPEVTQTPSHQVTQMGQEVILRCVPISNHLYFYWYRQILGQKVEFLVSFYNNEISEKSEIFDDQFSVERPDGSNFTLKIRSTKLEDSAMYFCASTEGTSGPYEQYFGPGTRLTVT.